The clone carrying this T cell receptor beta chain was detected only a few times. This sample is drawn from a study of T-cell reconstitution after alpha-beta-depleted transplantation in children. The V and J ends lost 4 bases and 1 base respectively, with 14 bases between them. Germline V gene data show CDR1 as SGHRS and CDR2 as YFSETQ. CDR3 length: 15 amino acids. Unique molecular identifiers tagged the TCRbeta library. One entry per CDR3 protein, called by TCRdb with MiXCR from the PCR reads. This sample has 200,000 to 250,000 distinct CDR3 sequences; about 12% occur once, and the top ten carry roughly 2.6%.

The chain has TRBV5-1 and TRBJ1-1, with D maybe TRBD1 (5 bases). This sample comprised PBMCs from the stem cell graft donor, obtained from the stem cell graft. This TCR was recovered from a human donor who donated a stem cell graft to a child with acute lymphoblastic leukemia. Here the CDR3 reads CASSEGRQSNTEAFF. DNA of the CDR3: TGCGCCAGCAGCGAGGGGAGACAGTCGAACACTGAAGCTTTCTTT.